What follows are 30 T cell receptor beta chains derived from one specimen sequenced in a study of early T cells in non-severe SARS-CoV-2 infection. TCRdb reprocessed the 5' RACE reads with MiXCR, giving one entry per CDR3 protein. The sample shows tens of thousands of distinct CDR3 sequences, about 10% of them seen only once. The sample comprised whole blood. The receptors come from an adult who was a healthcare worker with PCR-confirmed SARS-CoV-2 infection or an uninfected control (not recorded which).

This clonotype was found a few times. The chain employs TRBV6-6 and TRBJ2-7; weak D call: TRBD2 (6 bases). Germline lookup yields CDR1 MNHNY and CDR2 SVGAGI (reference sequence). Deletions cut 7 bases from V and 1 base from J, with 14 bases between. This CDR3 contains 14 residues. For the CDR3, the DNA is TGTGCCAGCACCGCTACAGCGGGTTCCTACGAGCAGTACTTC. This codes for CASTATAGSYEQYF.

V and J are TRBV7-3 and TRBJ1-1; perhaps TRBD1 as D (5 bases). Trimming stripped 0 bases from V and 8 bases from J, with 13 bases between. Germline CDR1 and CDR2: SGHTA and FQGTGA. The CDR3 is 14 amino acids. CDR3: CASSLTAGRLEAFF. The CDR3 DNA follows: TGTGCCAGCAGCTTAACAGCGGGGCGCCTAGAAGCTTTCTTT.

This clonotype was counted ten times or more. The chain carries TRBV19 and TRBJ2-2; D remains unclear. Trimming pared 7 bases from V and 6 bases from J, leaving 6 bases between. CDR1 and CDR2 from the germline V gene are LNHDA and SQIVND (reference sequence). There are 11 residues in the CDR3. CDR3 sequence (DNA): TGTGCCAGTACCCGGGCCGGGGAGCTGTTTTTT. Translated, it gives CASTRAGELFF.

This clonotype was detected many times. The V gene is TRBV4-3, the J gene TRBJ1-6, with D hard to call. CDR1 LGHNA and CDR2 YSLEER come from the germline V gene. CDR3 length: 15 amino acids. V was clipped by 0 bases and J by 8 bases, with 11 bases between them. CDR3 coding DNA: TGCGCCAGCAGCCAAGATTGGCGGGGAGATTCACCCCTCCACTTT. This gives the protein CASSQDWRGDSPLHF.

In this sample, this clonotype turned up a few times. The V call is TRBV30, the J call TRBJ1-1; D unresolved. The germline V gene has CDR1 GTSNPN and CDR2 SVGIG (reference sequence). The V end lost 0 bases, the J end lost 5 bases, and 10 bases lay between the germline ends. The CDR3 totals 13 residues. CDR3 in amino acids: CAWSVLGATEAFF. The DNA of the CDR3 is TGTGCCTGGAGTGTACTTGGAGCTACTGAAGCTTTCTTT.

This clonotype was observed many times. The chain carries TRBV6-1 and TRBJ1-5, with D unresolved. V was trimmed by 7 bases and J by 7 bases, leaving 11 bases between them. In germline, CDR1 is MNHNS, CDR2 SASEGT. The CDR3 contains 12 residues. CDR3 bases: TGTGCCAGCAATTTATCCCTGCAGCCCCAGCATTTT. This translates into CASNLSLQPQHF.

This clonotype was seen a few times. J is TRBJ1-2 and V is TRBV11-2; D ambiguous. V gave up 3 bases and J gave up 0 bases, with 20 bases separating them. CDR1 is SGHAT and CDR2 is FQNNGV in the germline V gene. The CDR3 consists of 18 residues. The CDR3 bases are TGTGCCAGCAGCTTCTGGGTCCGAGCGAGAATTACTAACTATGGCTACACCTTC. Translating it yields CASSFWVRARITNYGYTF.

The chain couples TRBV12-5 to TRBJ2-1; TRBD2 aligns across 12 bases. Per germline, CDR1 LGHNT and CDR2 FRNRAP. The CDR3 loop spans 17 amino acids. V trimming: 5 bases; J trimming: 2 bases; junction bases outside the gene matches: 7. This CDR3 reads CASGLVLAGGPYNEQFF. The CDR3 DNA reads as TGTGCTAGTGGTCTAGTTCTAGCGGGGGGGCCCTACAATGAGCAGTTCTTC.

This clonotype was counted ten times or more. The V gene is TRBV7-9, the J gene TRBJ2-1; TRBD1 matches at 9 bases. V shed 4 bases and J 3 bases; nucleotides not matched to a gene: 1. CDR1 and CDR2 from the germline V gene are SEHNR and FQNEAQ (reference sequence). This CDR3 has 14 residues. The DNA for the CDR3 is TGTGCCAGCAGCTCGGACAGGGGCTACAATGAGCAGTTCTTC. This codes for CASSSDRGYNEQFF.

This clonotype has at least ten counts. The genes are TRBV14 and TRBJ2-1; D unclear. Germline V gene lookup returns CDR1 SGHDN and CDR2 FVKESK. This CDR3 has 15 amino acids. V dropped 5 bases and J dropped 8 bases, with 19 bases sitting between them. The CDR3 nucleotides read TGTGCCAGCAGCTTAGGAATTGGGGTTGATCATGAGCAGTTCTTC. Amino acids: CASSLGIGVDHEQFF. Full variable domain (missing parts from reference TRBV14 and TRBJ2-1): EAGVTQFPSHSVIEKGQTVTLRCDPISGHDNLYWYRRVMGKEIKFLLHFVKESKQDESGMPNNRFLAERTGGTYSTLKVQPAELEDSGVYFCASSLGIGVDHEQFFGPGTRLTVL.

This clonotype showed up just a few times. The V gene is TRBV3-1, the J gene TRBJ2-6; D is unclear. The CDR3 runs 14 residues. Trimming stripped 5 bases from V and 2 bases from J, with 7 bases between. Per germline, CDR1 LGHDT and CDR2 YNNKEL (reference sequence). The CDR3 coding sequence is TGTGCCAGCAGCAGTGTTCCTGGGGCCAACGTCCTGACTTTC. Its translation: CASSSVPGANVLTF.

This clonotype is a singleton in its sample. The chain recombines TRBV6-5 with TRBJ1-2; D is unresolved. V shed 7 bases and J shed 5 bases, with 17 bases lying between them. Germline V CDR1 and CDR2: MNHEY, SVGAGI. CDR3 length: 14 residues. CDR3 bases: TGTGCCAGCACCGGAAGCCTAGAAGGGTATGGCTACACCTTC. Translating gives CASTGSLEGYGYTF.

This clonotype was seen more than once but under ten times. The CDR3 protein is CASSLTSGELFF. CDR3 DNA sequence: TGTGCCAGCAGTCTAACTTCCGGGGAGCTGTTTTTT. The chain joins TRBV12-3 or TRBV12-4 to TRBJ2-2; no reliable D call. CDR3 length: 12 residues. V lost 5 bases and J lost 6, with 7 bases in between.

This clonotype was seen at least ten times. The chain has TRBV29-1 and TRBJ2-1, with D perhaps TRBD1 or TRBD2 (5 bases each). V was trimmed by 3 bases and J by 4 bases, leaving 19 bases between them. Germline loops: CDR1 SQVTM, CDR2 ANQGSEA. The CDR3 has 16 residues. For the CDR3, the DNA is TGCAGCGTTGAGGGGGTTGACAGCGGAGAGTACAATGAGCAGTTCTTC. Translation gives CSVEGVDSGEYNEQFF.

This clonotype was seen more than once but under ten times. This chain joins TRBV7-9 and TRBJ2-7; D not certain. Trimming pared 5 bases from V and 3 bases from J, leaving 17 bases between. Germline V CDR1 and CDR2: SEHNR, FQNEAQ (reference sequence). The CDR3 is 15 residues long. CDR3 DNA: TGTGCCAGCAGCCCCGACCGGGCCTCATTCTACGAGCAGTACTTC. Encoded protein: CASSPDRASFYEQYF. The full variable domain, rest sourced from reference TRBV7-9 and TRBJ2-7, is DTGVSQNPRHKITKRGQNVTFRCDPISEHNRLYWYRQTLGQGPEFLTYFQNEAQLEKSRLLSDRFSAERPKGSFSTLEIQRTEQGDSAMYLCASSPDRASFYEQYFGPGTRLTVT.

This clonotype was found many times. V and J are TRBV12-3 or TRBV12-4 and TRBJ2-7, with 9 bases matching TRBD1. This CDR3 spans 12 amino acids. The V segment lost 5 bases and the J segment 5 bases; nucleotides outside the gene matches: 1. The CDR3: CASSGDRDEQYF. CDR3 DNA: TGTGCCAGCAGTGGGGACAGGGACGAGCAGTACTTC.

This clonotype has a handful of counts. One end of the junction varies from germline; a read error may be responsible. DNA of the CDR3: TGTGCTAGCAGCTCCAGACAGGGAAGGCGAGAGACCCAGTACTTC. This encodes CASSSRQGRRETQYF. The chain is built from TRBV7-7 and TRBJ2-5; 7 nucleotides line up with TRBD1. The CDR3 covers 15 residues. Looked up from germline, CDR1 is SSHAT and CDR2 is FNYEAQ (reference sequence).

This clonotype came up a few times. CDR3 DNA sequence: TGTGCCAGCAGCCAGGGGCCCCGCTCCTACGAGCAGTACTTC. Residues: CASSQGPRSYEQYF. The rearrangement uses TRBV9 and TRBJ2-7; a possible D gene is TRBD1 (6 bases). The CDR3 loop spans 14 amino acids. Trimming shortened V by 4 bases and J by 0 bases, and 11 bases separated the two germline ends. Germline V gene data show CDR1 as SGDLS and CDR2 as YYNGEE.

This clonotype was picked up many times. The gene calls are TRBV20-1 and TRBJ2-1; D is possibly TRBD2 (6 bases). Germline values: CDR1 DFQATT, CDR2 SNEGSKA (reference sequence). The CDR3 loop spans 14 amino acids. The V and J ends lost 5 bases and 7 bases respectively, with 18 bases between them. CDR3 in amino acids: CSARGTNSLNEQFF. The CDR3 DNA is TGCAGTGCTCGCGGGACCAACTCCTTAAATGAGCAGTTCTTC.

CDR3 nucleotide sequence: TGTGCCAGCAGCTTAAAGTCTGGGGCCAACGTCCTGACTTTC. This gives the protein CASSLKSGANVLTF. The chain links TRBV7-9 to TRBJ2-6; no firm D call. V was pared by 2 bases and J by 1 base, with 3 bases between. This CDR3 comprises 14 residues. Germline V CDR1 and CDR2: SEHNR, FQNEAQ (reference sequence).

This clonotype was counted between two and nine times. The chain carries TRBV6-5 and TRBJ2-3; tentative D call: TRBD1 (6 bases). The CDR3 totals 14 residues. Per the germline V gene, CDR1 is MNHEY and CDR2 is SVGAGI. V lost 5 bases and J lost 1, with 10 bases in between. DNA for the CDR3: TGTGCCAGCAGTCAACGACAGGGCACAGATACGCAGTATTTT. This encodes CASSQRQGTDTQYF.

This clonotype came up many times. This chain uses TRBV12-3 or TRBV12-4 with TRBJ2-2; D remains ambiguous. The CDR3 is 15 residues long. The germline V and J ends were trimmed by 6 bases and 4 bases, with 15 bases remaining between them. For the CDR3, the DNA is TGTGCCAGCAGAACTACGGCCAGTGCCACCGGGGAGCTGTTTTTT. It codes for CASRTTASATGELFF.

The chain has TRBV30 and TRBJ2-7; D is possibly TRBD2 (5 bases). CDR1 is GTSNPN and CDR2 is SVGIG in the germline V gene (reference sequence). CDR3 length: 13 residues. Trimming left V 6 bases short and J 6 bases short, with 18 bases between. The CDR3 nucleotides are TGTGCCTGTTCACGGGTGGCGGGCCGCGAGCAGTACTTC. Residues: CACSRVAGREQYF.

This clonotype showed up many times. The chain uses TRBV29-1 and TRBJ1-1; D gene ambiguous. The CDR3 contains 13 residues. Germline V lookup: CDR1 SQVTM, CDR2 ANQGSEA. Trimming removed 4 bases from V and 6 bases from J, with 15 bases in between. The CDR3 DNA is TGCAGCGTTGCCCTAATTCTGAGCGCTGAAGCTTTCTTT. Translating gives CSVALILSAEAFF.

This clonotype was recorded many times. This rearrangement joins TRBV2 to TRBJ2-2; D not resolved. The CDR3 consists of 14 residues. Trimming took 7 bases from V and 4 from J, leaving 13 bases between them. CDR1 and CDR2 from the germline V gene are SNHLY and FYNNEI. DNA of the CDR3: TGTGCCAGCACCGCAGAGAGTTCCACCGGGGAGCTGTTTTTT. Translating it yields CASTAESSTGELFF.

The chain couples TRBV6-1 to TRBJ2-5, with TRBD1 identical over 9 bases. V lost 4 bases and J lost 5; bases outside the gene matches: 5. Per germline, CDR1 MNHNS and CDR2 SASEGT. This CDR3 is built from 14 residues. The CDR3 coding sequence is TGTGCCAGCAGTGGTGGGACAGGGTTGGAGACCCAGTACTTC. Its translation: CASSGGTGLETQYF.

Only a few counts were recorded for this clonotype. The chain carries TRBV6-5 and TRBJ1-5; D unclear. Trimming shortened V by 8 bases and J by 4 bases, and 9 bases separated the two germline ends. CDR1 MNHEY and CDR2 SVGAGI come from the germline V gene. The CDR3 length is 12 residues. The CDR3 is CASRAGNQPQHF. The CDR3, as DNA: TGTGCCAGCCGGGCGGGTAATCAGCCCCAGCATTTT.

The chain links TRBV20-1 to TRBJ2-3, with D perhaps TRBD1 (5 bases). CDR1 DFQATT and CDR2 SNEGSKA come from the germline V gene (reference sequence). The CDR3 runs to 13 residues. The V gene lost 4 bases and the J gene lost 6 bases, with 14 bases spanning the gap. CDR3 sequence: CSATRTGSDTQYF. In nucleotides, the CDR3 is TGCAGTGCTACCCGAACAGGATCCGATACGCAGTATTTT.

Comments on this clonotype: One end of the junction fails to match germline, which may point to a read error. The CDR3 reads CVSSQRAGTLYDTQYF. DNA for the CDR3: TGTGTCAGCAGCCAAAGGGCCGGGACCCTCTACGATACGCAGTATTTT. This sequence joins TRBV7-2 and TRBJ2-3, with D perhaps matching TRBD1 or TRBD2 (5 bases each). Germline lookup yields CDR1 SGHTA and CDR2 FQGNSA. The CDR3 runs to 16 residues. The complete variable domain, with remaining parts taken from reference TRBV7-2 and TRBJ2-3, reads GAGVSQSPSNKVTEKGKDVELRCDPISGHTALYWYRQSLGQGLEFLIYFQGNSAPDKSGLPSDRFSAERTGGSVSTLTIQRTQQEDSAVYLCVSSQRAGTLYDTQYFGPGTRLTVL.

In this sample, this clonotype turned up many times. The chain links TRBV20-1 to TRBJ1-1; D is unclear. The V gene's germline CDR1 is DFQATT and CDR2 SNEGSKA (reference sequence). Deletions cut 1 base from V and 3 bases from J, with 9 bases between. The CDR3 runs to 13 residues. The DNA of the CDR3 is TGCAGTGCTAGAGGGGTGACGGACACTGAAGCTTTCTTT. Protein: CSARGVTDTEAFF.